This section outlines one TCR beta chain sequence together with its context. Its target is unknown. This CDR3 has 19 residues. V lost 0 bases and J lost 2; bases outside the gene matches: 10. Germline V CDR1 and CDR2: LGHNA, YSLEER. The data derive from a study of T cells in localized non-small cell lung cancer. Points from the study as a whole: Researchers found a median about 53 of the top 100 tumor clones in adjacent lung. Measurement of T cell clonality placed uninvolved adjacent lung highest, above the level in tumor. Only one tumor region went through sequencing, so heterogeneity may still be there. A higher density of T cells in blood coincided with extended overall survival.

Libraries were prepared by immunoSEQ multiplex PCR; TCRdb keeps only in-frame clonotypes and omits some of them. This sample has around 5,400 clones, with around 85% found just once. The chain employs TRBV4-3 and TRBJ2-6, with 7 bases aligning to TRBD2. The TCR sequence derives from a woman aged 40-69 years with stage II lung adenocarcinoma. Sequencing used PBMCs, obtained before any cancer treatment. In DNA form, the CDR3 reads TGCGCCAGCAGCCAAGATATTCGGGGGGTCGTCCCTGGGGCCAACGTCCTGACTTTC. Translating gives CASSQDIRGVVPGANVLTF.